The next 2 T cell receptor beta chains were all read from a single sample in a study of blood T cell repertoires in COVID-19. TCRdb keeps only in-frame clones here, not all; method: immunoSEQ multiplex PCR. The sample includes around 340,000 clones, around 82% seen only once; the top ten take about 2.7%. The sequencing input was peripheral blood. Receptors originate from a man in his thirties or forties with active or convalescent COVID-19.

The CDR3, as DNA: TGTGCCAGCAGGCCGGGACTAGGTTATCGAGGGACCCAGTACTTC. Translated, it gives CASRPGLGYRGTQYF. The rearrangement links TRBV6-6 to TRBJ2-5; 8 nucleotides align to TRBD2. This CDR3 contains 15 residues. CDR1 and CDR2 (germline): MNHNY, SVGAGI (reference sequence). V lost 6 bases, J lost 7 bases, and 13 bases stayed unmatched.

V and J are TRBV5-5 and TRBJ1-2, with 7 bases aligning to TRBD1. CDR3 size: 14 residues. CDR1 SGHKS and CDR2 YYEKEE come from the germline V gene (reference sequence). The V and J ends lost 0 bases and 4 bases, in that order; junction bases with no gene match: 3. The CDR3, as DNA: TGTGCCAGCAGCTTGGAGGGACAGATCTATGGCTACACCTTC. Its protein product is CASSLEGQIYGYTF.